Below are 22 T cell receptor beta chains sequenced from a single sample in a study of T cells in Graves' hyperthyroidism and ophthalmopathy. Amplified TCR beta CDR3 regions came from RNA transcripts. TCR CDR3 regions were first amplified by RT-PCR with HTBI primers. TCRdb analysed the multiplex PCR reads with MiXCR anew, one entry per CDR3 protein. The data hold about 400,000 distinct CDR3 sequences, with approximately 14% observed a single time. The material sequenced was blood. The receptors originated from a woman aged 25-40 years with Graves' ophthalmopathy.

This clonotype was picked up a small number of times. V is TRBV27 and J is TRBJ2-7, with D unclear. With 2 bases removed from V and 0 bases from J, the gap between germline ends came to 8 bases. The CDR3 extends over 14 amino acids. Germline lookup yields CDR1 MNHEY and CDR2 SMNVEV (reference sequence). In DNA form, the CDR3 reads TGTGCCAGCAGTTTACCAGATTCCTCCTACGAGCAGTACTTC. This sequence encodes CASSLPDSSYEQYF.

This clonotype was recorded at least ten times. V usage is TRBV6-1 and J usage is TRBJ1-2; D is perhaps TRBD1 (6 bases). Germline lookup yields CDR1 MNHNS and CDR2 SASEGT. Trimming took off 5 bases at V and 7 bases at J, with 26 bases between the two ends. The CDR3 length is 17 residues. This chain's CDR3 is CASSFRNTGTPDIGYTF. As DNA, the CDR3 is TGTGCCAGCAGTTTCCGTAATACCGGGACACCGGATATTGGCTACACCTTC.

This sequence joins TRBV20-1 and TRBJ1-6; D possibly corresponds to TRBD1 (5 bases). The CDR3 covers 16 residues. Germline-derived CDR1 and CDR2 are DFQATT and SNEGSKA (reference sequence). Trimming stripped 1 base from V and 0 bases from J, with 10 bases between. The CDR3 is CSARGWGSSYNSPLHF. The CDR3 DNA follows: TGCAGTGCTAGAGGGTGGGGGAGCTCCTATAATTCACCCCTCCACTTT.

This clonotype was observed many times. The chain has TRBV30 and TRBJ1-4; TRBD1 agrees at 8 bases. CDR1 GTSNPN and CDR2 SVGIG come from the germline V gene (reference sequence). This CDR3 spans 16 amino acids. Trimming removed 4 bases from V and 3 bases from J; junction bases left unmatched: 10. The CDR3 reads CAWNRDLQGANEKLFF. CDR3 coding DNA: TGTGCCTGGAATAGAGACTTACAGGGGGCTAATGAAAAACTGTTTTTT.

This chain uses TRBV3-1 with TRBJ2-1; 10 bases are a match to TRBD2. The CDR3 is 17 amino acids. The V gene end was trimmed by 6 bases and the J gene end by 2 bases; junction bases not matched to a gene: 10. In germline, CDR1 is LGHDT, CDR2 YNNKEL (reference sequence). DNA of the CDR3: TGTGCCAGCAGGCATGTGGTTAGCGGGGGGCCCTACAATGAGCAGTTCTTC. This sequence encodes CASRHVVSGGPYNEQFF.

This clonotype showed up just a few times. CDR3 coding DNA: TGTGCCAGCAGCGTCGAGGGTGGTAGCTACAATGAGCAGTTCTTC. It specifies CASSVEGGSYNEQFF. V usage is TRBV9 and J usage is TRBJ2-1; TRBD2 might be the D (5 bases). The V gene's germline CDR1 is SGDLS and CDR2 YYNGEE. The V gene lost 2 bases and the J gene lost 3 bases, with 12 bases spanning the gap. The CDR3 runs 15 residues.

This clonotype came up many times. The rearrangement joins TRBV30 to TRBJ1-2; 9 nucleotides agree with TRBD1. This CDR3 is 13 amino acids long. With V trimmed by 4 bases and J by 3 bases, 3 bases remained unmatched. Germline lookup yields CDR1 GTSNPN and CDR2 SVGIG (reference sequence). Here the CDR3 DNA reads TGTGCCTGGAACAGGGGGCTTTACTATGGCTACACCTTC. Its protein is CAWNRGLYYGYTF.

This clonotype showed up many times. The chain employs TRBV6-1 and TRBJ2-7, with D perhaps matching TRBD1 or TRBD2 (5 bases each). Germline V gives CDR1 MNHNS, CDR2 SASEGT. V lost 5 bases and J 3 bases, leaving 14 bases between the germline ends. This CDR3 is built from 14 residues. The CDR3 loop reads CASSSGRTHYEQYF. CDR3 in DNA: TGTGCCAGCAGTTCGGGACGGACTCACTACGAGCAGTACTTC.

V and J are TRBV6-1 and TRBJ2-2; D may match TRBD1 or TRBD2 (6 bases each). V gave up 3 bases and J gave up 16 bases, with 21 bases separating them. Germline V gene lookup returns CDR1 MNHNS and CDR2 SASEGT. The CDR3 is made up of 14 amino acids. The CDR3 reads CASSDVRQVGGQFF. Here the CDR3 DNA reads TGTGCCAGCAGTGATGTGAGACAGGTCGGGGGCCAGTTTTTT.

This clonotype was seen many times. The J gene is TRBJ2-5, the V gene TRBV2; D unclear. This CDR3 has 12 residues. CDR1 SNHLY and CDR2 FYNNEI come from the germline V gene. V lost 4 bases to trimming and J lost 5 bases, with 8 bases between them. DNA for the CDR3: TGTGCCAGCAGTGGGACCTTGGAGACCCAGTACTTC. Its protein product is CASSGTLETQYF.

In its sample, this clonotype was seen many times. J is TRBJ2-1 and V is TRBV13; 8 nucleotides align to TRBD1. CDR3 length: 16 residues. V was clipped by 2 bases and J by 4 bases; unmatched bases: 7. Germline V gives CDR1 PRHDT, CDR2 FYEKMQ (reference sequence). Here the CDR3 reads CASSLWAGGSYNEQFF. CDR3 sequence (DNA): TGTGCCAGCAGCTTATGGGCAGGGGGCTCTTACAATGAGCAGTTCTTC.

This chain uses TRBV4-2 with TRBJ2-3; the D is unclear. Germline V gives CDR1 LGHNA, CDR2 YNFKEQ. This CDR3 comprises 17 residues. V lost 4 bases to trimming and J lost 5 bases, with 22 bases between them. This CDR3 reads CASSPHLGSSNKDTQYF. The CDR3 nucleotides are TGTGCCAGCAGCCCCCACCTGGGAAGCAGCAACAAAGATACGCAGTATTTT.

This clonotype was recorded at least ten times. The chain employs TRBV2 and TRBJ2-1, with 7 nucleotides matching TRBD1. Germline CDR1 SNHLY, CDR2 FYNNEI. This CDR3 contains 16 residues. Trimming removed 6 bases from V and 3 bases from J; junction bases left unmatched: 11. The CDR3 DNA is TGTGCCAGCAGAATCTCCGGGACAGTAGTCTACAATGAGCAGTTCTTC. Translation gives CASRISGTVVYNEQFF.

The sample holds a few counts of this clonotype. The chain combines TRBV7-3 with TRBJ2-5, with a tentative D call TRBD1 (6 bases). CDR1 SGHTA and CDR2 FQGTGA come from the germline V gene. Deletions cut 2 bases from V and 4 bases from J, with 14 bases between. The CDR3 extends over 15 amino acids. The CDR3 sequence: CASSLLRGEGETQYF. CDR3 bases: TGTGCCAGCAGCTTACTCAGGGGCGAGGGAGAGACCCAGTACTTC. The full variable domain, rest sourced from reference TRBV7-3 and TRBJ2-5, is GAGVSQTPSNKVTEKGKYVELRCDPISGHTALYWYRQSLGQGPEFLIYFQGTGAADDSGLPNDRFFAVRPEGSVSTLKIQRTERGDSAVYLCASSLLRGEGETQYFGPGTRLLVL.

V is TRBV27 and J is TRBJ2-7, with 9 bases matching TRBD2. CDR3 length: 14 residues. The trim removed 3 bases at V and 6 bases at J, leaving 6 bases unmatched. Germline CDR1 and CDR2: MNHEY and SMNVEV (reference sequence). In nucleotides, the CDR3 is TGTGCCAGCAGTTTGTGGCGGGGGGGCGGCGAGCAGTACTTC. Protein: CASSLWRGGGEQYF.

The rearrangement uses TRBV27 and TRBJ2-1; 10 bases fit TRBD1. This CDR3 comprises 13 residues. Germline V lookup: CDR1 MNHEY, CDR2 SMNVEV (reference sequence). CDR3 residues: CDLPGTGVNEQFF. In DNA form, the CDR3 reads TGTGATTTACCCGGGACAGGGGTCAATGAGCAGTTCTTC.

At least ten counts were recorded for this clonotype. CDR3 loop: CASSLEAGWPTAMGYTF. In DNA, the CDR3 is TGTGCCAGCAGTTTAGAGGCAGGGTGGCCAACCGCTATGGGCTACACCTTC. J is TRBJ1-2 and V is TRBV28, with D possibly matching TRBD1 (5 bases). Germline V CDR1 and CDR2: MDHEN, SYDVKM. The length of the CDR3 is 17 residues. Trimming removed 2 bases at V and 8 bases at J, with 24 bases between.

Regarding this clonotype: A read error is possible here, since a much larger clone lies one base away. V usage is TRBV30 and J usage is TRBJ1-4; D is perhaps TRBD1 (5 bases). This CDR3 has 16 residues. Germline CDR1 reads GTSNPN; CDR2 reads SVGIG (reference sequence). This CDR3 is CAWTPSGRATNEKPFF. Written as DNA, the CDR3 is TGTGCCTGGACCCCCTCAGGCAGGGCAACTAATGAAAAACCGTTTTTT.

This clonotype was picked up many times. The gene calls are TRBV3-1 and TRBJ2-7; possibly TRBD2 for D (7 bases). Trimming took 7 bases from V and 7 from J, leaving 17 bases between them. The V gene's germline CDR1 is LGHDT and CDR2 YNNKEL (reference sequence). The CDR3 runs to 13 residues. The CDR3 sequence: CASIGGGAGEQYF. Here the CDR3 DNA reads TGTGCCAGCATCGGAGGGGGGGCCGGAGAGCAGTACTTC.

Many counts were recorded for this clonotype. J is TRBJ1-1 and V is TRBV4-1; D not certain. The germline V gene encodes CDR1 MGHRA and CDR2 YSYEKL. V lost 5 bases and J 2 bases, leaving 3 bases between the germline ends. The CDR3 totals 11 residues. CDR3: CASSINTEAFF. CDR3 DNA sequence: TGCGCCAGCAGCATAAACACTGAAGCTTTCTTT.

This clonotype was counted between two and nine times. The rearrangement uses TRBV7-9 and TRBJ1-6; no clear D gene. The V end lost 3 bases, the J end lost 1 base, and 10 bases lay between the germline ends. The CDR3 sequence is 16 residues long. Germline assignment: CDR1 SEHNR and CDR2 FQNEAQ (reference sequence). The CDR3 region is CASSLDTGSYNSPLHF. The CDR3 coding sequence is TGTGCCAGCAGCTTGGATACCGGTTCCTATAATTCACCCCTCCACTTT.

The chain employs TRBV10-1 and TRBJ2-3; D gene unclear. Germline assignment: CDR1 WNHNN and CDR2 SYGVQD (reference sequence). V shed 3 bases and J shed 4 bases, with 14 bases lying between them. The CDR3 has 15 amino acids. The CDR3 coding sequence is TGCGCCAGCAGTGAAAGGTCTATGGTGGCAGATACGCAGTATTTT. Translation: CASSERSMVADTQYF.